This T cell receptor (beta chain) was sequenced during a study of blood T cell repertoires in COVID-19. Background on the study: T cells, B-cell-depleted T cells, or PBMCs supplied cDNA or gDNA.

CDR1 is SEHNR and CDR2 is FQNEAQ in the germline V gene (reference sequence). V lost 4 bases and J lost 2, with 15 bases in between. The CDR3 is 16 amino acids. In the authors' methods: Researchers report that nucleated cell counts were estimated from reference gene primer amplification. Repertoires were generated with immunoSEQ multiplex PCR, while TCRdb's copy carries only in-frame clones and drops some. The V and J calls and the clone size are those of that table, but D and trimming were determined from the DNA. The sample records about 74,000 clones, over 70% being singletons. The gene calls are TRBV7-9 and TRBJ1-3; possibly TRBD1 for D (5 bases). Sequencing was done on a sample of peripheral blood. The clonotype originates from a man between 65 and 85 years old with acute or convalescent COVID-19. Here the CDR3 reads CASSYPGPLTGNTIYF. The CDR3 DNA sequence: TGTGCCAGCAGCTACCCAGGGCCTTTAACTGGAAACACCATATATTTT. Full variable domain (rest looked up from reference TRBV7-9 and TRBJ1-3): DTGVSQNPRHKITKRGQNVTFRCDPISEHNRLYWYRQTLGQGPEFLTYFQNEAQLEKSRLLSDRFSAERPKGSFSTLEIQRTEQGDSAMYLCASSYPGPLTGNTIYFGEGSWLTVV.